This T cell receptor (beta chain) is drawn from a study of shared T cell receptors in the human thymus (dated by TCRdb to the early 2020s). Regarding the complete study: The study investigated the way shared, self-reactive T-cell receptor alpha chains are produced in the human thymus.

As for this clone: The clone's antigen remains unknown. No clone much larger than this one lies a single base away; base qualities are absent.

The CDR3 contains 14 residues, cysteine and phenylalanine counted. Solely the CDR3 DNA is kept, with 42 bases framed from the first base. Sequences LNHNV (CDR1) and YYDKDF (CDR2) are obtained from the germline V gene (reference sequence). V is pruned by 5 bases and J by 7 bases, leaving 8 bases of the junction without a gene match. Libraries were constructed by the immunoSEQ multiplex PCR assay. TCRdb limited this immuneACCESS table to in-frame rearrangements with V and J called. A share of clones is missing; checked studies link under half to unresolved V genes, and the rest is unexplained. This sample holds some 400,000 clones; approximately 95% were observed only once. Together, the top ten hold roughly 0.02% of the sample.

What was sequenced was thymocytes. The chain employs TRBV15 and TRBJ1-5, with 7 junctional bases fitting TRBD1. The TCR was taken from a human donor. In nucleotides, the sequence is TGTGCCACCAGCCTCGTCCAGGGGGACCAGCCCCAGCATTTT. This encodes CATSLVQGDQPQHF.